One sample yielded the 20 T cell receptor beta chains listed below, sequenced in a study of cytomegalovirus exposure and HLA in healthy donors. Use of 60 Vbeta and 13 Jbeta primers characterized the PCR. Profiled with immunoSEQ multiplex PCR; TCRdb holds only in-frame clones, not every one. The sample includes about 250,000 clones, under 80% of them seen just once. Sequencing used PBMCs. Receptor source: a female donor in good health and CMV-seronegative.

This clone was found a few times. The chain recombines TRBV6-5 with TRBJ1-1, with D unclear. V dropped 2 bases and J dropped 1 base, with 14 bases sitting between them. This CDR3 has 16 amino acids. The V gene's germline CDR1 is MNHEY and CDR2 SVGAGI. The CDR3 bases are TGTGCCAGCAGTTACGGGCAGCCGACGAGGAACACTGAAGCTTTCTTT. Translation: CASSYGQPTRNTEAFF.

The chain combines TRBV20-1 with TRBJ2-7, with TRBD1 as a possible D gene (5 bases). Germline V gene sequence: CDR1 DFQATT, CDR2 SNEGSKA (reference sequence). Trimming cost V 5 bases and J 5 bases, with 10 bases left between them. This CDR3 comprises 11 residues. The DNA for the CDR3 is TGCAGTGCTTACACAGGAGACGAGCAGTACTTC. Translation: CSAYTGDEQYF.

This clone was detected a few times. The chain combines TRBV28 with TRBJ2-6; perhaps TRBD2 as D (5 bases). The CDR3 covers 16 residues. Germline assignment: CDR1 MDHEN and CDR2 SYDVKM. Trimming took off 5 bases at V and 0 bases at J, with 11 bases between the two ends. As DNA, the CDR3 is TGTGCCAGCAGTCCAATTAGCGACTCTGGGGCCAACGTCCTGACTTTC. It yields the protein CASSPISDSGANVLTF.

The genes are TRBV7-7 and TRBJ1-3; a weak D match, TRBD1 (6 bases). The CDR3 sequence is 14 residues long. Germline V gives CDR1 SSHAT, CDR2 FNYEAQ (reference sequence). The ends were cut back, 5 bases at V and 0 bases at J, with 8 bases in the middle. CDR3 coding DNA: TGTGCCAGCAGCCAGGACAGCTCTGGAAACACCATATATTTT. This sequence encodes CASSQDSSGNTIYF.

The V gene is TRBV5-6, the J gene TRBJ1-1; D unresolved. Trimming removed 5 bases from V and 3 bases from J, with 8 bases in between. This CDR3 contains 12 residues. Germline CDR1 reads SGHDT; CDR2 reads YYEEEE. The CDR3 loop is CASSGLYTEAFF. CDR3 coding DNA: TGTGCCAGCAGTGGCCTCTACACTGAAGCTTTCTTT.

The chain joins TRBV9 to TRBJ2-1; the D gene is possibly TRBD2 (6 bases). The ends were cut back, 2 bases at V and 4 bases at J, with 13 bases in the middle. This CDR3 contains 15 residues. Per germline, CDR1 SGDLS and CDR2 YYNGEE. The DNA for the CDR3 is TGTGCCAGCAGCGTTTACACTAGCCATTACAATGAGCAGTTCTTC. This codes for CASSVYTSHYNEQFF.

V and J are TRBV14 and TRBJ2-7; 8 bases align to TRBD1. Germline CDR1 reads SGHDN; CDR2 reads FVKESK. The CDR3 covers 14 residues. The trim removed 8 bases at V and 3 bases at J, leaving 9 bases unmatched. The CDR3 region is CASQRTGPYYEQYF. CDR3 DNA sequence: TGTGCCAGCCAAAGGACAGGGCCTTACTACGAGCAGTACTTC.

The chain carries TRBV27 and TRBJ1-5, with 7 bases identical to TRBD1. The CDR3 spans 14 residues. Unmatched junction bases numbered 8, after V lost 6 bases and J lost 6 bases. From germline, CDR1 is MNHEY and CDR2 SMNVEV (reference sequence). The CDR3 region is CASSPDRVGQPQHF. The DNA of the CDR3 is TGTGCCAGCAGCCCAGACAGGGTAGGTCAGCCCCAGCATTTT.

The J gene is TRBJ2-7, the V gene TRBV9; D perhaps matches TRBD2 (6 bases). Trimming stripped 0 bases from V and 5 bases from J, with 15 bases between. From germline, CDR1 is SGDLS and CDR2 YYNGEE. This CDR3 spans 15 amino acids. This CDR3 reads CASSVEGLGPNEQYF. CDR3 sequence (DNA): TGTGCCAGCAGCGTAGAGGGACTGGGCCCCAACGAGCAGTACTTC.

The genes are TRBV28 and TRBJ2-3; 8 bases line up with TRBD1. V shed 5 bases, J shed 0 bases, and the junction held 4 bases outside the gene matches. Germline V CDR1 and CDR2: MDHEN, SYDVKM. The length of the CDR3 is 15 residues. The CDR3 protein is CASSLGDRSTDTQYF. The CDR3 coding sequence is TGTGCCAGCAGTCTAGGGGACAGGAGCACAGATACGCAGTATTTT.

This chain connects TRBV30 to TRBJ1-1, with 7 bases identical to TRBD1. Looked up from germline, CDR1 is GTSNPN and CDR2 is SVGIG (reference sequence). The length of the CDR3 is 11 residues. V trimming: 3 bases; J trimming: 9 bases; junction bases outside the gene matches: 4. The CDR3 bases are TGTGCCTGGAGCGCGACAGGGAAAGCTTTCTTT. Amino acids: CAWSATGKAFF.

In this sample, this clone turned up a few times. The chain is built from TRBV7-8 and TRBJ1-5; no definite D call. Deletions cut 1 base from V and 3 bases from J, with 10 bases between. CDR3 length: 15 residues. Germline-derived CDR1 and CDR2 are SGHVS and FQNEAQ. The CDR3, as DNA: TGTGCCAGCAGCTTAGGACGAGGCGTCAATCAGCCCCAGCATTTT. This gives the protein CASSLGRGVNQPQHF.

The genes are TRBV25-1 and TRBJ2-3, with 8 bases fitting TRBD1. The CDR3 has 15 amino acids. Germline assignment: CDR1 MGHDK and CDR2 SYGVNS. V was clipped by 2 bases and J by 4 bases; unmatched bases: 5. CDR3 coding DNA: TGTGCCAGCAGTGAACCGAGACAGGGGTCAGATACGCAGTATTTT. Translated, it gives CASSEPRQGSDTQYF.

The J gene is TRBJ2-4, the V gene TRBV6-6; weak D call: TRBD2 (7 bases). The V and J ends lost 2 bases and 3 bases respectively, with 11 bases between them. The CDR3 loop spans 15 amino acids. Germline-derived CDR1 and CDR2 are MNHNY and SVGAGI (reference sequence). The CDR3 nucleotides are TGTGCCAGCAGTTACGGGGGAGGGGGCAAAAACATTCAGTACTTC. Amino acid sequence: CASSYGGGGKNIQYF.

The genes are TRBV4-1 and TRBJ1-1, with 7 bases aligning to TRBD1. Germline V gene sequence: CDR1 MGHRA, CDR2 YSYEKL. The CDR3 is 11 residues long. CDR3 region: CASTGKTEAFF. CDR3 DNA: TGCGCATCGACAGGGAAAACTGAAGCTTTCTTT.

The genes are TRBV28 and TRBJ1-1; possibly TRBD1 for D (5 bases). In germline, CDR1 is MDHEN, CDR2 SYDVKM. The germline V and J ends were trimmed by 4 bases and 4 bases, with 19 bases remaining between them. This CDR3 region has 16 residues. The CDR3: CASSSRDGDRGTEAFF. The CDR3 coding sequence is TGTGCCAGCAGTTCCCGAGATGGGGATAGGGGCACTGAAGCTTTCTTT.

The chain carries TRBV19 and TRBJ2-7, with a weak D call TRBD2 (5 bases). Germline CDR1 reads LNHDA; CDR2 reads SQIVND (reference sequence). The CDR3 has 13 amino acids. V was shortened by 1 base and J by 6 bases, with 10 bases between the two germline ends. Written as DNA, the CDR3 is TGTGCCAGTAGTATAGGAGGGAGTGGCGAGCAGTACTTC. Encoded protein: CASSIGGSGEQYF.

This clone was counted a single time. V gene TRBV7-2 combines with J gene TRBJ2-7; 9 bases are shared with TRBD1. CDR3 size: 14 residues. CDR1 and CDR2 (germline): SGHTA, FQGNSA. V was pared by 8 bases and J by 0 bases, with 5 bases of the junction left unmatched. As DNA, the CDR3 is TGTGCCAGCGGGACAGGGACGGGCTCCTACGAGCAGTACTTC. Encoded protein: CASGTGTGSYEQYF. Based on the CDR3 plus reference TRBV7-2 and TRBJ2-7, the full variable domain is GAGVSQSPSNKVTEKGKDVELRCDPISGHTALYWYRQSLGQGLEFLIYFQGNSAPDKSGLPSDRFSAERTGGSVSTLTIQRTQQEDSAVYLCASGTGTGSYEQYFGPGTRLTVT.

This chain uses TRBV7-3 with TRBJ2-5; 11 nucleotides match TRBD2. The V gene's germline CDR1 is SGHTA and CDR2 FQGTGA. The CDR3 is made up of 16 amino acids. With 6 bases clipped from V and 5 bases from J, the junction kept 11 bases outside the gene matches. CDR3 sequence reads: CASSLFSGRAGETQYF. CDR3 in DNA: TGTGCCAGCAGTTTATTTAGCGGGAGGGCCGGGGAGACCCAGTACTTC.

Concerning this clone: One junction end disagrees with the germline gene, perhaps due to a read error. Other DNA sequences of this sample code for an identical CDR3. The V gene is TRBV5-1, the J gene TRBJ1-1; a weak D match, TRBD1 (6 bases). CDR3 length: 15 residues. Per germline, CDR1 SGHRS and CDR2 YFSETQ. For the CDR3, the DNA is TGTGCCAGCAGCCACCTGGCGGGGGCGAACACTGAAGCTTTCTTT. Protein sequence: CASSHLAGANTEAFF.